This T cell receptor beta chain originates from a study of technical replicates of blood from a few donors. Assay: immunoSEQ multiplex PCR; the TCRdb copy retains only in-frame clones and omits some. The sample has under 70,000 clones, approximately 90% seen once. Trimming took off 6 bases at V and 4 bases at J, with 11 bases between the two ends. The CDR3 loop spans 13 amino acids. Per the germline V gene, CDR1 is SGHDT and CDR2 is YYEEEE. The specimen sequenced was T cells isolated from PBMCs. The receptor was isolated from a human donor in good health. The V gene is TRBV5-6, the J gene TRBJ1-5; D unresolved. The CDR3 loop is CASTAGFNQPQHF. In nucleotides, the CDR3 is TGTGCCAGCACGGCAGGCTTTAATCAGCCCCAGCATTTT.